These 20 T cell receptor beta chains originate from one sample sequenced in a study of cytomegalovirus exposure and HLA in healthy donors. Amplification used 60 Vbeta primers and 13 Jbeta primers. Repertoires were generated with immunoSEQ multiplex PCR, while TCRdb's copy carries only in-frame clones and drops some. Of around 93,000 clones listed, approximately 80% are singletons. Sequencing was carried out using PBMCs. All receptors derive from a man in his forties or fifties in good health and CMV-seronegative.

The chain uses TRBV9 and TRBJ2-1, with 11 bases aligning to TRBD2. This CDR3 comprises 16 residues. Germline values: CDR1 SGDLS, CDR2 YYNGEE. J gave up 3 bases and V 6 bases, and 8 bases lay outside the gene matches. In nucleotides, the CDR3 is TGTGCCAGCACTCTTACTAGCGGGGGAGTCTACAATGAGCAGTTCTTC. Translating gives CASTLTSGGVYNEQFF.

The chain uses TRBV9 and TRBJ2-7; D gene ambiguous. The V end lost 0 bases, the J end lost 3 bases, and 13 bases lay between the germline ends. CDR1 and CDR2 from the germline V gene are SGDLS and YYNGEE. The CDR3 runs to 15 residues. The CDR3 sequence: CASSVAPVRSYEQYF. Written as DNA, the CDR3 is TGTGCCAGCAGCGTAGCGCCGGTAAGGAGCTACGAGCAGTACTTC.

The chain uses TRBV30 and TRBJ2-5; weak D call: TRBD1 (5 bases). Near its end, the DNA agrees better with TRBJ2-7, so the J call may be wrong. Germline V lookup: CDR1 GTSNPN, CDR2 SVGIG (reference sequence). The CDR3 runs 12 residues. This CDR3 is CAWVRVPYEQYF. In nucleotides, the CDR3 is TGTGCCTGGGTCAGGGTACCCTACGAGCAGTACTTC.

V usage is TRBV4-3 and J usage is TRBJ2-7; D uncertain. This CDR3 spans 14 amino acids. Germline V gives CDR1 LGHNA, CDR2 YSLEER. The V gene lost 0 bases and the J gene lost 6 bases, with 12 bases spanning the gap. CDR3 bases: TGCGCCAGCAGCCAAGATTCGGTCAATTCCGAGCAGTACTTC. Translation gives CASSQDSVNSEQYF.

The V gene is TRBV5-8, the J gene TRBJ2-7; D is perhaps TRBD1 (5 bases). This CDR3 region has 18 residues. V was pared by 5 bases and J by 2 bases, with 26 bases between. Germline values: CDR1 SGHTS, CDR2 YDEGEE. The CDR3 DNA reads TGTGCCAGCAGTCTGCTAGGGGCCTCCTTGTTCCCACCCTACGAGCAGTACTTC. Its translation is CASSLLGASLFPPYEQYF. Full variable domain (missing parts from reference TRBV5-8 and TRBJ2-7): EAGVTQSPTHLIKTRGQQATLRCSPISGHTSVYWYQQALGLGLQFLLWYDEGEERNRGNFPPRFSGRQFPNYSSELNVNALELEDSALYLCASSLLGASLFPPYEQYFGPGTRLTVT.

The chain uses TRBV21-1 and TRBJ2-4; the D call in the table, TRBD1, was not verified against the DNA. TRBV21-1 is given as a pseudogene. The CDR3 length is 17 residues. The CDR3 loop is CASSPKRWIRAKNIQYF. The DNA for the CDR3 is TGTGCCAGCAGCCCTAAGAGATGGATCAGGGCTAAAAACATTCAGTACTTC.

V usage is TRBV27 and J usage is TRBJ2-3, with TRBD2 identical over 13 bases. Germline V gene lookup returns CDR1 MNHEY and CDR2 SMNVEV (reference sequence). J gave up 10 bases and V 3 bases, and 13 bases lay outside the gene matches. The CDR3 is 17 amino acids. CDR3 nucleotide sequence: TGTGCCAGCAGTTTCCGGACTAGCGGGAGTATGGATGGGGCGCAGTATTTT. Protein: CASSFRTSGSMDGAQYF.

V usage is TRBV7-3 and J usage is TRBJ2-3; 8 bases line up with TRBD2. The CDR3 spans 15 residues. In germline, CDR1 is SGHTA, CDR2 FQGTGA. V shed 5 bases and J 2 bases; nucleotides not matched to a gene: 6. CDR3 region: CASSLLAEHTDTQYF. The CDR3 nucleotides are TGTGCCAGCAGCCTACTAGCGGAGCACACAGATACGCAGTATTTT. Variable domain in full (rest from reference TRBV7-3 and TRBJ2-3): GAGVSQTPSNKVTEKGKYVELRCDPISGHTALYWYRQSLGQGPEFLIYFQGTGAADDSGLPNDRFFAVRPEGSVSTLKIQRTERGDSAVYLCASSLLAEHTDTQYFGPGTRLTVL.

V usage is TRBV27 and J usage is TRBJ2-1, with TRBD2 as a possible D gene (6 bases). CDR1 and CDR2 (germline): MNHEY, SMNVEV (reference sequence). This CDR3 comprises 18 residues. V was trimmed by 1 base and J by 8 bases, leaving 24 bases between them. Here the CDR3 reads CASSLFPHGGGVEYEQFF. DNA for the CDR3: TGTGCCAGCAGTTTATTCCCCCACGGGGGAGGTGTAGAATATGAGCAGTTCTTC.

This rearrangement joins TRBV6-4 to TRBJ2-5; 11 nucleotides align to TRBD2. The V gene end was trimmed by 6 bases and the J gene end by 2 bases; junction bases not matched to a gene: 5. Germline lookup yields CDR1 MRHNA and CDR2 SNTAGT. The CDR3 totals 15 residues. CDR3 nucleotide sequence: TGTGCCAGCAGCGTCGGGACTAGCGGACAAGAGACCCAGTACTTC. Protein: CASSVGTSGQETQYF.

J is TRBJ2-5 and V is TRBV18; 7 bases fit TRBD1. Germline trimming cut 4 bases from V and 5 bases from J; bases unmatched to any gene: 7. CDR1 and CDR2 from the germline V gene are KGHSH and LQKENI. The CDR3 is made up of 14 amino acids. In DNA, the CDR3 is TGTGCCAGCTCACTAACGACAGGGACGGAGACCCAGTACTTC. Protein sequence: CASSLTTGTETQYF.

This clone was detected only once. The chain joins TRBV13 to TRBJ2-7, with 12 bases aligning to TRBD2. V was clipped by 4 bases and J by 3 bases; unmatched bases: 7. The V gene's germline CDR1 is PRHDT and CDR2 FYEKMQ (reference sequence). The CDR3 totals 16 residues. The CDR3 nucleotides read TGTGCCAGCAGCTCTCCCCGGACTAGCGGGATCTACGAGCAGTACTTC. Translation gives CASSSPRTSGIYEQYF.

This chain links TRBV5-6 with TRBJ2-2; 8 nucleotides match TRBD2. CDR3 length: 15 amino acids. V dropped 4 bases and J dropped 5; count of bases not matched to a gene: 7. Germline V gene data show CDR1 as SGHDT and CDR2 as YYEEEE. CDR3 DNA sequence: TGTGCCAGCAGCCCCCCCGGGGGGGCGACCGGGGAGCTGTTTTTT. It codes for CASSPPGGATGELFF.

The chain has TRBV19 and TRBJ2-2; tentatively, D is TRBD1 (6 bases). Looked up from germline, CDR1 is LNHDA and CDR2 is SQIVND (reference sequence). The V end was cut by 9 bases, the J end by 1 base, with 33 bases between. The CDR3 consists of 21 residues. The CDR3 nucleotides read TGTGCCAGCAGGGGATTCTTACCGGGGCTCCCCCACACAGTGAACACCGGGGAGCTGTTTTTT. Translation gives CASRGFLPGLPHTVNTGELFF. Variable domain in full (rest from reference TRBV19 and TRBJ2-2): DGGITQSPKYLFRKEGQNVTLSCEQNLNHDAMYWYRQDPGQGLRLIYYSQIVNDFQKGDIAEGYSVSREKKESFPLTVTSAQKNPTAFYLCASRGFLPGLPHTVNTGELFFGEGSRLTVL.

The V gene is TRBV7-6, the J gene TRBJ2-1; D might be TRBD1 (5 bases). The CDR3 length is 16 residues. The V end lost 4 bases, the J end lost 7 bases, and 20 bases lay between the germline ends. Germline assignment: CDR1 SGHVS and CDR2 FNYEAQ. The CDR3 is CASSSPLGRAGNEQFF. The CDR3 nucleotides read TGTGCCAGCAGCTCGCCTCTAGGGCGTGCAGGGAATGAGCAGTTCTTC.

This clone occurred a few times. The rearrangement links TRBV10-3 to TRBJ2-7; D not resolved. Germline CDR1 and CDR2: ENHRY and SYGVKD. Trimming pared 5 bases from V and 3 bases from J, leaving 8 bases between. The CDR3 consists of 12 residues. Here the CDR3 reads CAISTENYEQYF. The CDR3 bases are TGTGCCATCAGTACCGAGAACTACGAGCAGTACTTC.

This sequence joins TRBV5-1 and TRBJ1-1, with D perhaps TRBD1 (5 bases). The CDR3 has 16 residues. Trimming stripped 0 bases from V and 4 bases from J, with 16 bases between. Germline V CDR1 and CDR2: SGHRS, YFSETQ. Written as DNA, the CDR3 is TGCGCCAGCAGCTTGGGGGTACGACGGGGGTCCACTGAAGCTTTCTTT. Encoded protein: CASSLGVRRGSTEAFF.

The rearrangement uses TRBV7-3 and TRBJ2-3; the match to TRBD1 covers 9 bases. Germline CDR1 is SGHTA and CDR2 is FQGTGA. The CDR3 is 14 amino acids. V was pared by 5 bases and J by 6 bases, with 6 bases of the junction left unmatched. CDR3 sequence: CASSRLQGADTQYF. CDR3 sequence (DNA): TGTGCCAGCAGCCGACTACAGGGGGCGGATACGCAGTATTTT. Looking up the rest from reference TRBV7-3 and TRBJ2-3 gives the full variable domain: GAGVSQTPSNKVTEKGKYVELRCDPISGHTALYWYRQSLGQGPEFLIYFQGTGAADDSGLPNDRFFAVRPEGSVSTLKIQRTERGDSAVYLCASSRLQGADTQYFGPGTRLTVL.

The chain uses TRBV30 and TRBJ2-3; a possible D gene is TRBD2 (5 bases). Trimming stripped 3 bases from V and 5 bases from J, with 15 bases between. CDR1 and CDR2 (germline): GTSNPN, SVGIG (reference sequence). This CDR3 comprises 14 residues. In nucleotides, the CDR3 is TGTGCCTGGAGCGGAGCGGTCCCCAGAGATACGCAGTATTTT. Translating it yields CAWSGAVPRDTQYF.

The rearrangement uses TRBV6-6 and TRBJ1-5; no clear D gene. The V gene lost 5 bases and the J gene lost 7 bases, with 12 bases spanning the gap. From germline, CDR1 is MNHNY and CDR2 SVGAGI (reference sequence). CDR3 length: 13 residues. CDR3 coding DNA: TGTGCCAGCAGTAGCGGCGTAAGGCAGCCCCAGCATTTT. Amino acids: CASSSGVRQPQHF.